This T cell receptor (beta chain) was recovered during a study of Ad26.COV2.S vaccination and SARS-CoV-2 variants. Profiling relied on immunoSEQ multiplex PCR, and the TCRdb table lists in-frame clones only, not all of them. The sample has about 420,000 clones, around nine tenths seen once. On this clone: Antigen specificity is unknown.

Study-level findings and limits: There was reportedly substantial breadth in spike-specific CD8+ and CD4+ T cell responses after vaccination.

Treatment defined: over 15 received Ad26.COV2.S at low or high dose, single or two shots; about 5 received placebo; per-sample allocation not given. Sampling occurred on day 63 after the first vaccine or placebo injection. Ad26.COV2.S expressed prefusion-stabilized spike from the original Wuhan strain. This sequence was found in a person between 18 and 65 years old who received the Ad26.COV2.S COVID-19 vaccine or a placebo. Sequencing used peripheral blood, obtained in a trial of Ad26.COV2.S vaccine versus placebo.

CDR3 amino acids: CASSGQSMNTEAFF. The CDR3 nucleotides are TGTGCCAGCAGCGGACAAAGCATGAACACTGAAGCTTTCTTT. The chain employs TRBV9 and TRBJ1-1; D not resolved. Germline loops: CDR1 SGDLS, CDR2 YYNGEE. This CDR3 spans 14 amino acids. With 3 bases removed from V and 0 bases from J, the gap between germline ends came to 9 bases. The whole variable domain, remainder taken from reference TRBV9 and TRBJ1-1, is DSGVTQTPKHLITATGQRVTLRCSPRSGDLSVYWYQQSLDQGLQFLIQYYNGEERAKGNILERFSAQQFPDLHSELNLSSLELGDSALYFCASSGQSMNTEAFFGQGTRLTVV.